This T cell receptor beta chain was captured in a study of T cell responses to AZD1222 COVID-19 vaccine. TCRdb keeps only in-frame clones here, not all; method: immunoSEQ multiplex PCR. The sample holds around 170,000 clones; approximately 90% are singletons and the top ten take 0.99%. Points from the study as a whole: Nearly half of spike-specific TCRs reportedly target variant regions that are unmutated in the B.1.351 and B.1.1.7 variants.

This CDR3 has 18 residues. Points on this clone: Its antigen is not identified.

V is TRBV21-1 and J is TRBJ2-3; the DNA was not compared with TRBD2, the D call given in the table. TRBV21-1 is noted as a pseudogene. The TCR was taken from an adult in good health. Source: peripheral blood, taken on day 0 of AZD1222 vaccination. CDR3 protein: CASSKGERGGRPPDTQYF. The CDR3 DNA follows: TGTGCCAGCAGCAAAGGGGAGCGGGGGGGCCGTCCCCCAGATACGCAGTATTTT.